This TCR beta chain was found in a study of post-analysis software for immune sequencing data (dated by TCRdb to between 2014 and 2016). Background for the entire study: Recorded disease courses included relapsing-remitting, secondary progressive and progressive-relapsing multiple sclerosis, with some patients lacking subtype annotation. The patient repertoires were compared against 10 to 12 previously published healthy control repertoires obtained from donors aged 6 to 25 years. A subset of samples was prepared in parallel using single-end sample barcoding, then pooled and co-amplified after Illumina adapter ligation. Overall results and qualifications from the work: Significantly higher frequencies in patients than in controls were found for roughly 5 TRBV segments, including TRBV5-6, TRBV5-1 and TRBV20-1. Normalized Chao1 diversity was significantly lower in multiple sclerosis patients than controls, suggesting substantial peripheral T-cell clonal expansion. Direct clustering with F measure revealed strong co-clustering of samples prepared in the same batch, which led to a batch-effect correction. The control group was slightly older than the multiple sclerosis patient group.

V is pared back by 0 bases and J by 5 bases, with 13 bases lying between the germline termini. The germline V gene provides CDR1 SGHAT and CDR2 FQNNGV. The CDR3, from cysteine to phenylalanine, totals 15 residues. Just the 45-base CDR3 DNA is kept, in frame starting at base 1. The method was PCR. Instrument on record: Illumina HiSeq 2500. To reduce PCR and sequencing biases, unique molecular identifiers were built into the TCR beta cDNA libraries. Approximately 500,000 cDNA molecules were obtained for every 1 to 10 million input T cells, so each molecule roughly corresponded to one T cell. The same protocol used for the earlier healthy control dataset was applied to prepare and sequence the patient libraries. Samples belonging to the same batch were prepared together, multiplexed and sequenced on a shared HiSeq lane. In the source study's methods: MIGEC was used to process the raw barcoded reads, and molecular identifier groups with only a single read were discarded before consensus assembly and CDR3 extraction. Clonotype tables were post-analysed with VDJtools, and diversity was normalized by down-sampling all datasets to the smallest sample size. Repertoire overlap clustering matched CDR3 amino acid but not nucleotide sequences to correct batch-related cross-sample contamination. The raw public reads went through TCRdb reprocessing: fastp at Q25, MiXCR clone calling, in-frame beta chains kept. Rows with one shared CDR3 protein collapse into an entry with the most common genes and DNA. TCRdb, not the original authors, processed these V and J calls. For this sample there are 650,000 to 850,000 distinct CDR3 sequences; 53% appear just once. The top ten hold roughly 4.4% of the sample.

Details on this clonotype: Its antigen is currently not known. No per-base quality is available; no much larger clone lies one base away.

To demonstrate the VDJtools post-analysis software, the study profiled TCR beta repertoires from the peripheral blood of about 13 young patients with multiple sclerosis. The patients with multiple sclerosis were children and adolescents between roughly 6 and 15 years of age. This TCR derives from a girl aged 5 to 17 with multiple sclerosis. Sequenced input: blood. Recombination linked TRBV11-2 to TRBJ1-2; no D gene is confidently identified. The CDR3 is CASSLDMDFRYGYTF. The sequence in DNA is TGTGCCAGCAGCTTAGACATGGACTTTCGATATGGCTACACCTTC.